Shown below are 8 T cell receptor beta chains from a single sample sequenced in a study of blood T cell repertoires in COVID-19. This table comes from immunoSEQ multiplex PCR, and its TCRdb copy is limited to in-frame clones, with some not included. The sample includes 250,000 to 350,000 clones, around 90% of them seen just once. Sample: PBMCs or T cells enriched from blood (not recorded which). These TCRs come from a woman younger than 45 who had recovered from COVID-19.

The genes are TRBV9 and TRBJ1-2; D is possibly TRBD1 (5 bases). Trimming cost V 0 bases and J 4 bases, with 19 bases left between them. The CDR3 is made up of 17 amino acids. CDR1 SGDLS and CDR2 YYNGEE come from the germline V gene. CDR3 DNA sequence: TGTGCCAGCAGCGTAGCTTCGGGGGGAGGGGACGGCTATGGCTACACCTTC. Amino acids: CASSVASGGGDGYGYTF.

The chain joins TRBV11-1 to TRBJ2-4, with TRBD2 as a possible D gene (7 bases). The germline V and J ends were trimmed by 6 bases and 6 bases, with 12 bases remaining between them. Per germline, CDR1 SGHAT and CDR2 FQDESV (reference sequence). The CDR3 sequence is 13 residues long. CDR3 coding DNA: TGTGCCAGCAGTCCCGCGGGGGCAAACATTCAGTACTTC. Its translation is CASSPAGANIQYF.

The CDR3 here is CASSPSKGSYNEQFF. The DNA of the CDR3 is TGTGCCAGCAGCCCCTCTAAGGGGTCTTACAATGAGCAGTTCTTC. The V and J genes are TRBV28 and TRBJ2-1, with D possibly TRBD1 on 5 matching bases. The CDR3 has 15 amino acids. With 6 bases removed from V and 4 bases from J, the gap between germline ends came to 16 bases. Germline CDR1 reads MDHEN; CDR2 reads SYDVKM. The variable domain in full, completed from reference TRBV28 and TRBJ2-1, reads DVKVTQSSRYLVKRTGEKVFLECVQDMDHENMFWYRQDPGLGLRLIYFSYDVKMKEKGDIPEGYSVSREKKERFSLILESASTNQTSMYLCASSPSKGSYNEQFFGPGTRLTVL.

The chain has TRBV30 and TRBJ1-6, with D possibly being TRBD1 (6 bases). Trimming cost V 5 bases and J 8 bases, with 16 bases left between them. This CDR3 is built from 14 residues. Germline V gene sequence: CDR1 GTSNPN, CDR2 SVGIG (reference sequence). Written as DNA, the CDR3 is TGTGCCTGGCAACGGGTAGAGGGGGATTCACCCCTCCACTTT. Amino acids: CAWQRVEGDSPLHF.

The chain employs TRBV19 and TRBJ2-2; D might be TRBD1 (6 bases). V lost 7 bases, J lost 4 bases, and 7 bases lay in between. Germline CDR1 and CDR2: LNHDA and SQIVND (reference sequence). The CDR3 length is 12 residues. The CDR3 sequence is CASNRVTGELFF. CDR3 coding DNA: TGTGCCAGTAACAGGGTCACCGGGGAGCTGTTTTTT.

The gene calls are TRBV18 and TRBJ2-1; 8 bases fit TRBD1. Germline V gene lookup returns CDR1 KGHSH and CDR2 LQKENI. There are 13 residues in the CDR3. After removal of 7 bases from V and 6 bases from J, the junction contained 5 bases not matched to a gene. The CDR3 coding sequence is TGTGCCAGCTTTCTGGACAGGGTCAATGAGCAGTTCTTC. It is translated as CASFLDRVNEQFF. The full variable domain, completed using reference TRBV18 and TRBJ2-1, is NAGVMQNPRHLVRRRGQEARLRCSPMKGHSHVYWYRQLPEEGLKFMVYLQKENIIDESGMPKERFSAEFPKEGPSILRIQQVVRGDSAAYFCASFLDRVNEQFFGPGTRLTVL.

This sequence joins TRBV28 and TRBJ2-6; the D is unclear. Germline CDR1 and CDR2: MDHEN and SYDVKM. With 4 bases removed from V and 2 bases from J, the gap between germline ends came to 6 bases. This CDR3 is built from 14 residues. CDR3 region: CASSSATGANVLTF. The DNA for the CDR3 is TGTGCCAGCAGTTCCGCGACTGGGGCCAACGTCCTGACTTTC. Together with reference TRBV28 and TRBJ2-6, the CDR3 gives the full variable domain: DVKVTQSSRYLVKRTGEKVFLECVQDMDHENMFWYRQDPGLGLRLIYFSYDVKMKEKGDIPEGYSVSREKKERFSLILESASTNQTSMYLCASSSATGANVLTFGAGSRLTVL.

This chain links TRBV4-1 with TRBJ2-5; tentative D call: TRBD2 (6 bases). The CDR3 has 14 residues. Germline V gene lookup returns CDR1 MGHRA and CDR2 YSYEKL. The ends were cut back, 4 bases at V and 4 bases at J, with 13 bases in the middle. CDR3 protein: CASSPQTSRETQYF. The DNA for the CDR3 is TGCGCCAGCAGCCCTCAGACTAGTCGAGAGACCCAGTACTTC.